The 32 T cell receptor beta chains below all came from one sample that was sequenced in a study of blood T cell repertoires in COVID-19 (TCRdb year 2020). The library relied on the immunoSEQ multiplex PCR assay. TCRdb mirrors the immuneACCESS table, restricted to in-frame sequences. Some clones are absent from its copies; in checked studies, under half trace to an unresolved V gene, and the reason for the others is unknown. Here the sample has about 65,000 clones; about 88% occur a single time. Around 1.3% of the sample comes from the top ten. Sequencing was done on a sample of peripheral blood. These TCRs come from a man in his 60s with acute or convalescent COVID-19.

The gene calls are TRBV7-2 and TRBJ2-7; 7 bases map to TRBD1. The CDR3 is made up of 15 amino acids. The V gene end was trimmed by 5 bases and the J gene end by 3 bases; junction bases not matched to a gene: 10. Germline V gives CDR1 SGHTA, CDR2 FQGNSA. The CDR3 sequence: CASSLAGTENYEQYF. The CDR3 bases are TGTGCCAGCAGCCTTGCCGGGACAGAAAACTACGAGCAGTACTTC.

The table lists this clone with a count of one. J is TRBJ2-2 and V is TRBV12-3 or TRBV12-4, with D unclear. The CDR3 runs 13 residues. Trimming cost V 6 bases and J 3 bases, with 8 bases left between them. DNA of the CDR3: TGTGCCAGCAGGGCTGCCTACACCGGGGAGCTGTTTTTT. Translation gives CASRAAYTGELFF.

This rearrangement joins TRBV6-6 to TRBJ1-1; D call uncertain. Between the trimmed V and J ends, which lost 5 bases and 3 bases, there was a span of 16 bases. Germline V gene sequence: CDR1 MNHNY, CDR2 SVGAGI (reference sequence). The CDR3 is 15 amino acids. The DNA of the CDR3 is TGTGCCAGCAGTCCCCCTTCACCGGGATACACTGAAGCTTTCTTT. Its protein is CASSPPSPGYTEAFF.

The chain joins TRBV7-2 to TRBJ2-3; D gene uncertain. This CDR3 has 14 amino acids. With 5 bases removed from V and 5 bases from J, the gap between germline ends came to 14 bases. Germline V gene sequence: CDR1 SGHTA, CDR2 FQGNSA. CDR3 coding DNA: TGTGCCAGCAGCCACCCTCCGCGGAGAGATACGCAGTATTTT. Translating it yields CASSHPPRRDTQYF.

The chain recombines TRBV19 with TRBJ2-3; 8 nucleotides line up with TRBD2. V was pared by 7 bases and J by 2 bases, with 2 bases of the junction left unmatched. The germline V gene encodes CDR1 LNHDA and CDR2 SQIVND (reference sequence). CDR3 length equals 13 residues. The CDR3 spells CASTAGATDTQYF. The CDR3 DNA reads TGTGCCAGTACAGCGGGGGCCACAGATACGCAGTATTTT.

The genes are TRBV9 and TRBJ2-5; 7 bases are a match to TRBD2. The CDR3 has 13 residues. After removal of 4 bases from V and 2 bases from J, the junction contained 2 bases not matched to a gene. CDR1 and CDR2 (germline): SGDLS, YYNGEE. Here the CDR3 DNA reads TGTGCCAGCAGCAGGCGGGAGCAAGAGACCCAGTACTTC. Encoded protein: CASSRREQETQYF.

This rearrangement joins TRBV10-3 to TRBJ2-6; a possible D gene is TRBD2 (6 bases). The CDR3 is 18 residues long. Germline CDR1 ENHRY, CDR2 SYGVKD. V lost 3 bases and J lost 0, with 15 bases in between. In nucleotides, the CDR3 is TGTGCCATCAGTGAAGGGTCAAAGGGACTCTCTGGGGCCAACGTCCTGACTTTC. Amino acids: CAISEGSKGLSGANVLTF.

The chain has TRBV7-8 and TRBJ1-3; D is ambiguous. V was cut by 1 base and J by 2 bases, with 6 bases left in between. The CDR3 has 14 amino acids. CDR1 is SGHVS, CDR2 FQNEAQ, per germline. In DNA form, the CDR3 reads TGTGCCAGCAGCTTAGACATCGCTGGAAACACCATATATTTT. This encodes CASSLDIAGNTIYF.

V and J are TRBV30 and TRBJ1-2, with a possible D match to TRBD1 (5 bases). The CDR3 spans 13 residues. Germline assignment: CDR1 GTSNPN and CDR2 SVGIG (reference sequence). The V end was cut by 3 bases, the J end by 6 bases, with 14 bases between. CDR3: CAWRPAGIDGYTF. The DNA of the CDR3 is TGTGCCTGGAGACCTGCAGGGATCGATGGCTACACCTTC.

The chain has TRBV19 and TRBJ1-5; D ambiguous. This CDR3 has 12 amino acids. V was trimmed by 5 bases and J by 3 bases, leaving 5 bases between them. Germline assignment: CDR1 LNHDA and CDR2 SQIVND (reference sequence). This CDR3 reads CASSPFNQPQHF. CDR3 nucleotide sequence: TGTGCCAGTAGTCCCTTCAATCAGCCCCAGCATTTT.

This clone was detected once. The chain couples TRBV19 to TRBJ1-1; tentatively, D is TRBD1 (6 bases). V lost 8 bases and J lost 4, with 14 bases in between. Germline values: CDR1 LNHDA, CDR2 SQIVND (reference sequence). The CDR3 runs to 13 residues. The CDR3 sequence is CASLGEGGTEAFF. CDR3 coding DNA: TGTGCCAGTTTAGGGGAAGGGGGCACTGAAGCTTTCTTT.

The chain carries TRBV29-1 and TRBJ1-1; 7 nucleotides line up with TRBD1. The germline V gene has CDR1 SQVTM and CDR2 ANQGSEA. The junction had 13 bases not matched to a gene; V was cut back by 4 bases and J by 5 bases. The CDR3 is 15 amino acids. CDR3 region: CSVGQGRAKGTEAFF. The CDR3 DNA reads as TGCAGCGTTGGACAGGGACGGGCAAAGGGGACTGAAGCTTTCTTT. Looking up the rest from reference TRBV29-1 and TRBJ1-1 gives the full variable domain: SAVISQKPSRDICQRGTSLTIQCQVDSQVTMMFWYRQQPGQSLTLIATANQGSEATYESGFVIDKFPISRPNLTFSTLTVSNMSPEDSSIYLCSVGQGRAKGTEAFFGQGTRLTVV.

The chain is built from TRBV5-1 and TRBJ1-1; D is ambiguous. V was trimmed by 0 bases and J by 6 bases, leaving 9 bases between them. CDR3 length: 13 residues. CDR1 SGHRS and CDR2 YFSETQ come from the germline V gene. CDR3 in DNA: TGCGCCAGCAGCTTGGAAATACTGGCTGAAGCTTTCTTT. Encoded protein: CASSLEILAEAFF.

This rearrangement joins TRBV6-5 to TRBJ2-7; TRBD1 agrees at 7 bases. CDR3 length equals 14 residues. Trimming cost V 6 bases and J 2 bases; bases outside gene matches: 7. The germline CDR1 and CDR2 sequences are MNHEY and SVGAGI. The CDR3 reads CASRGTARTYEQYF. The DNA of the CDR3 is TGTGCCAGCAGGGGGACAGCCCGTACCTACGAGCAGTACTTC.

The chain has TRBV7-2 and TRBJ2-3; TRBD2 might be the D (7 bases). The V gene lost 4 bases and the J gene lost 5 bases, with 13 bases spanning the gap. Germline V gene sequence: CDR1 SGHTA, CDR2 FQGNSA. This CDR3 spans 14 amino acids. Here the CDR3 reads CASSWGGAQDTQYF. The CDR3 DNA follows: TGTGCCAGCAGCTGGGGGGGGGCCCAAGATACGCAGTATTTT.

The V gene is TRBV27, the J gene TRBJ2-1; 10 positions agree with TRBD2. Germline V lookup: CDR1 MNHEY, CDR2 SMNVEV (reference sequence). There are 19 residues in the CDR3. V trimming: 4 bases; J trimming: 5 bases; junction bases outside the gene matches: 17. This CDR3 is CASSSRRGSGGANHNEQFF. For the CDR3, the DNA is TGTGCCAGCAGTTCCCGTCGGGGGAGCGGGGGGGCCAACCACAATGAGCAGTTCTTC.

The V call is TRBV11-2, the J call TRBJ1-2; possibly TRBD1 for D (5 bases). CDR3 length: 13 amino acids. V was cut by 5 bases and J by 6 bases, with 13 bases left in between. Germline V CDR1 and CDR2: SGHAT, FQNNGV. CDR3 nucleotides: TGTGCCAGCAGCGGACAAGGGTTAGATGGCTACACCTTC. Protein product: CASSGQGLDGYTF.

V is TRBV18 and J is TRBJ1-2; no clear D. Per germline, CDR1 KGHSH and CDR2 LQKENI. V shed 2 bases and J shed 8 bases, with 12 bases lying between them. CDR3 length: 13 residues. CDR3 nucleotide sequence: TGTGCCAGCTCACCAGGGAGGTTTGAGGGCTACACCTTC. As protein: CASSPGRFEGYTF.

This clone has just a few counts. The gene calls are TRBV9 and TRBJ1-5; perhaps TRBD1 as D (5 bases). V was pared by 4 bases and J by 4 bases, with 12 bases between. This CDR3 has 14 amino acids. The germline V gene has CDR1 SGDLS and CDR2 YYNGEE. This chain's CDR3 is CASSPTGGNQPQHF. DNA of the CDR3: TGTGCCAGCAGCCCTACAGGCGGAAATCAGCCCCAGCATTTT.

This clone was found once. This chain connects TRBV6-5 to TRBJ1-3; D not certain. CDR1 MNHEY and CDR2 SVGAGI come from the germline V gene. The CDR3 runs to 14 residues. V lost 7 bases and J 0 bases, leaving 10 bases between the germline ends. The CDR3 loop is CASIRENSGNTIYF. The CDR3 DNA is TGTGCCAGCATCCGGGAGAACTCTGGAAACACCATATATTTT.

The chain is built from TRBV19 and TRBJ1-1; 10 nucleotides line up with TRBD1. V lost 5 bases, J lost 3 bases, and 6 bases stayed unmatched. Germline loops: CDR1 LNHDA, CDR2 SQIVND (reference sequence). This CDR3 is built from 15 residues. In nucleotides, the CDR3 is TGTGCCAGTAGTCTCCGGGACAGGGGCCACACTGAAGCTTTCTTT. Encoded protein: CASSLRDRGHTEAFF.

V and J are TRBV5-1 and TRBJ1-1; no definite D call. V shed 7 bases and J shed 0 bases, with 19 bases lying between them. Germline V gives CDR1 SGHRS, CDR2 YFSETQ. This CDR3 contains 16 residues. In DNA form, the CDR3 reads TGCGCCAGCTCCTCTGAAGACCGGGATTTGAACACTGAAGCTTTCTTT. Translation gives CASSSEDRDLNTEAFF.

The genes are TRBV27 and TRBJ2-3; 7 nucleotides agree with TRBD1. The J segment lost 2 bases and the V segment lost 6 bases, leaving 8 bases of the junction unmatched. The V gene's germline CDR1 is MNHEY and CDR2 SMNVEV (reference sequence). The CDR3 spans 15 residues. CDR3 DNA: TGTGCCAGCAGGCTGACAGGGTTACCCACAGATACGCAGTATTTT. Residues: CASRLTGLPTDTQYF.

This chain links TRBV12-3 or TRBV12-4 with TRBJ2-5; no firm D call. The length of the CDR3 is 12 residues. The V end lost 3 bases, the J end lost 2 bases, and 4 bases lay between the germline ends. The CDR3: CASSFTQETQYF. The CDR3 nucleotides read TGTGCCAGCAGTTTTACACAAGAGACCCAGTACTTC.

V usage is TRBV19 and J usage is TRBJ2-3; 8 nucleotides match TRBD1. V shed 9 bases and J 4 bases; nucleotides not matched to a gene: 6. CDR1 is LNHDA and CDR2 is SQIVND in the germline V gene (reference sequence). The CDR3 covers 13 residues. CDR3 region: CASRGRGSDTQYF. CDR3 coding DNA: TGTGCCAGCAGGGGGCGCGGGTCAGATACGCAGTATTTT.

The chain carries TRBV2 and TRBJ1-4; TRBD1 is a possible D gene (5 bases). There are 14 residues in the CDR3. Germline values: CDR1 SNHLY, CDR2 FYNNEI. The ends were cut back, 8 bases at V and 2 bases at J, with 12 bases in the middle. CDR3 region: CASYAQATNEKLFF. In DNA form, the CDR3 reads TGTGCCAGCTACGCACAGGCTACTAATGAAAAACTGTTTTTT.

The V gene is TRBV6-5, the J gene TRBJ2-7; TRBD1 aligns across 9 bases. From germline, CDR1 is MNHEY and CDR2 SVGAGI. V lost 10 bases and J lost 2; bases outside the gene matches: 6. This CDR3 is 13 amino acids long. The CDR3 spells CATDRGAAYEQYF. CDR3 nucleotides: TGTGCCACTGACAGGGGGGCTGCCTACGAGCAGTACTTC.

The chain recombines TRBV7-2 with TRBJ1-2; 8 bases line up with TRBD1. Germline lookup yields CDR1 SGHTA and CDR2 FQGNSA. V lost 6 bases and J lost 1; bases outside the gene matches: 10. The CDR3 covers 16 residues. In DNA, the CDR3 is TGTGCCAGCAGTAGGGGTGGACAGGGAAATAACTATGGCTACACCTTC. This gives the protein CASSRGGQGNNYGYTF.

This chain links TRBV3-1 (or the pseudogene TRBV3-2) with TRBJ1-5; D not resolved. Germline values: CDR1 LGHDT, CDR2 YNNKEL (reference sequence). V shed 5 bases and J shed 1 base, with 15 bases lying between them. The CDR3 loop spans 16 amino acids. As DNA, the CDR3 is TGTGCCAGCAGCTTCCGCGGGAGTGGGAGCAATCAGCCCCAGCATTTT. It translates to CASSFRGSGSNQPQHF.

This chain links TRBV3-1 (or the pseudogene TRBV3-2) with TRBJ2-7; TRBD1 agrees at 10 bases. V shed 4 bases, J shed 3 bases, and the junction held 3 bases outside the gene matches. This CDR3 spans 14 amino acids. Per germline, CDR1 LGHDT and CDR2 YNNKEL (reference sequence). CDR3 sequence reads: CASSRQGASYEQYF. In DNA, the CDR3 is TGTGCCAGCAGCCGACAGGGGGCCAGCTACGAGCAGTACTTC.

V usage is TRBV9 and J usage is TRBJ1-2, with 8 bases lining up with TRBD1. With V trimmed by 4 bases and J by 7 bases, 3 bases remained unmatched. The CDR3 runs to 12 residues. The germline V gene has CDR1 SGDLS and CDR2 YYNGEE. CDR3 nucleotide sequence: TGTGCCAGCAGCACGACAGGGGTTGGCTACACCTTC. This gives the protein CASSTTGVGYTF.

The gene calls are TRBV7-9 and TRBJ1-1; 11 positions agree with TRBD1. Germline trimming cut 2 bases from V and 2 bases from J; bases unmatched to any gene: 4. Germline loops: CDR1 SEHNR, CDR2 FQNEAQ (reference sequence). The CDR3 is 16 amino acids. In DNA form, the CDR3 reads TGTGCCAGCAGCTTACTCCGGACAGGGGGCAACACTGAAGCTTTCTTT. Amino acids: CASSLLRTGGNTEAFF.